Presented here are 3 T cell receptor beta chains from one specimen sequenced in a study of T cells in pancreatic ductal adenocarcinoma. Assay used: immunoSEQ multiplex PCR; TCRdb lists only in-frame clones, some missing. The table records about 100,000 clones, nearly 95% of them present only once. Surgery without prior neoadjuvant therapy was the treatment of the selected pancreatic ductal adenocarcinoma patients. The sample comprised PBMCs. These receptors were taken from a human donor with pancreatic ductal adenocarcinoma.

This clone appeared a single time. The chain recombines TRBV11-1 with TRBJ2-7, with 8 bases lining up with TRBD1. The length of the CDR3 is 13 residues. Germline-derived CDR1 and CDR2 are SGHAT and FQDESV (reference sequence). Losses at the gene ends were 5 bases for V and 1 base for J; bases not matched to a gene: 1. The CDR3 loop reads CASSQGASYEQYF. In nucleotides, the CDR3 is TGTGCCAGCAGCCAGGGGGCTTCCTACGAGCAGTACTTC.

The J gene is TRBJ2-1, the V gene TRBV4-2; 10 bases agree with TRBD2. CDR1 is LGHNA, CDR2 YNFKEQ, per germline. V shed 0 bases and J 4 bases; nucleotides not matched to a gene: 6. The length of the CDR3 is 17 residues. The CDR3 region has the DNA TGTGCCAGCAGCCAAGATCAGGGACTAGCGCATTACAATGAGCAGTTCTTC. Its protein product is CASSQDQGLAHYNEQFF.

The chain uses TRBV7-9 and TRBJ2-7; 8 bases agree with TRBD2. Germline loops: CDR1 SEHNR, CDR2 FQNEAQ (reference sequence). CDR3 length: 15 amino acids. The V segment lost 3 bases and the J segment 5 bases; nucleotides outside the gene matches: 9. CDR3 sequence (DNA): TGTGCCAGCAGCTTGATAAGCGGGAGATCCCACGAGCAGTACTTC. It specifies CASSLISGRSHEQYF.